This T cell receptor (beta chain) originates from a study of shared clonotypes between healthy human individuals. The CDR3 sequence is 16 residues long. CDR1 is SGHRS, CDR2 YFSETQ, per germline. Between the trimmed V and J ends, which lost 0 bases and 1 base, there was a span of 13 bases. An assay was performed, and its level was deep. Ten immunoSEQ deep assay plates held the unsorted PBMC DNA. Some clones are missing from TCRdb's copy, which holds only in-frame ones; the method was immunoSEQ multiplex PCR. This table has roughly 490,000 clones, less than 80% appearing once. Extraction of genomic DNA in unsorted samples used about 90 million PBMCs.

Sequencing used PBMCs. This sequence joins TRBV5-1 and TRBJ2-5, with D possibly matching TRBD2 (6 bases). The TCR comes from a woman aged 40 to 55 in good health. Some clones in this sample may be carry-over from other donors' samples. CDR3 in amino acids: CASSLAGSRGQETQYF. CDR3 sequence (DNA): TGCGCCAGCAGCTTGGCTGGATCGCGGGGCCAAGAGACCCAGTACTTC.